This T cell receptor (beta chain) emerged from a study of blood T cells in healthy people across ages. This clonotype occurred a few times. PCR was performed a second time for about 7 to 11 cycles using a sample-barcoded 5' primer and a J-beta primer mix. TCRdb re-called the 5' RACE reads through MiXCR, storing one row per CDR3 protein. Here the sample spans about 1,500,000 distinct CDR3 sequences, over 25% being singletons. CDR3 length: 17 amino acids. Germline values: CDR1 SEHNR, CDR2 FQNEAQ (reference sequence). The V gene lost 1 base and the J gene lost 2 bases, with 15 bases spanning the gap. The receptor was isolated from a woman between 25 and 40 years old in good health. V usage is TRBV7-9 and J usage is TRBJ1-3; D gene unclear. Sequencing was performed on blood. CDR3 sequence reads: CASSLVPGPKTGNTIYF. CDR3 nucleotides: TGTGCCAGCAGCTTAGTCCCAGGTCCTAAGACTGGAAACACCATATATTTT. Complete variable domain (other parts from reference TRBV7-9 and TRBJ1-3): DTGVSQNPRHKITKRGQNVTFRCDPISEHNRLYWYRQTLGQGPEFLTYFQNEAQLEKSRLLSDRFSAERPKGSFSTLEIQRTEQGDSAMYLCASSLVPGPKTGNTIYFGEGSWLTVV.